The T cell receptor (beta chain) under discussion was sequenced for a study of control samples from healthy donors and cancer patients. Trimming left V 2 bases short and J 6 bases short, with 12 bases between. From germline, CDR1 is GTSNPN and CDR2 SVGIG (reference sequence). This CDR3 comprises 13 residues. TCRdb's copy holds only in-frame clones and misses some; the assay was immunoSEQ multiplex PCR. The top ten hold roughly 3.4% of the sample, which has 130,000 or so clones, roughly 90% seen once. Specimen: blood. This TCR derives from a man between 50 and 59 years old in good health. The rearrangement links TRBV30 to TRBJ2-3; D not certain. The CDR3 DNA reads TGTGCCTGGAGTCCCTCCTTCGGGGATACGCAGTATTTT. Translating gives CAWSPSFGDTQYF.